This TCR beta chain is drawn from a study of identical twins. The study's findings and limits: Models underestimated out-of-frame TCR alpha sharing in monozygotic twins. Abundant cord blood beta clonotypes carried fewer insertions; memory repertoires showed none.

This clonotype was recorded a few times. Its cognate antigen is unknown. Template switching added a universal primer site, and cDNA bore unique molecular identifiers. From the 5' RACE reads, TCRdb called clonotypes with MiXCR, one entry per CDR3 protein. The sample consists of just over 450,000 distinct CDR3 sequences, approximately 15% of them appearing once. Per germline, CDR1 SGHRS and CDR2 YFSETQ. The CDR3 runs 17 residues. V lost 4 bases, J lost 1 base, and 5 bases stayed unmatched. The same sample was also used in a study of yellow fever vaccine responses in identical twins.

V gene TRBV5-1 combines with J gene TRBJ2-5; 15 bases fit TRBD2. Sequenced: CD4+ T cells sorted from blood. The TCR originated in a woman in her late teens or twenties in good health. The CDR3 loop reads CASSTGLAGGIQETQYF. CDR3 coding DNA: TGCGCCAGCAGCACTGGACTAGCGGGGGGGATCCAAGAGACCCAGTACTTC.